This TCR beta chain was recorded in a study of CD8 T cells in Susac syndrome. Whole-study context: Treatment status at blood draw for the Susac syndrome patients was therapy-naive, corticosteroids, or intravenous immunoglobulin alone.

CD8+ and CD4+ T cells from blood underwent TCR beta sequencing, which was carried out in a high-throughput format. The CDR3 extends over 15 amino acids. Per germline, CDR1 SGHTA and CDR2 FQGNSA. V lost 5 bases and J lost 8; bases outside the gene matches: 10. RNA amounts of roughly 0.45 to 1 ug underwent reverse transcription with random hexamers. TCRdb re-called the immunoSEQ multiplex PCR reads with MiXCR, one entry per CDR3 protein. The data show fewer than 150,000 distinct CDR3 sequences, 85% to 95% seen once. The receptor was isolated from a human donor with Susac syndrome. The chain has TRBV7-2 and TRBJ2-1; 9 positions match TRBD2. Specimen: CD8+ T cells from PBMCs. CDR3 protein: CASSPGLAAVYEQFF. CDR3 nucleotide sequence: TGTGCCAGCAGCCCGGGACTAGCTGCGGTTTATGAGCAGTTCTTC.